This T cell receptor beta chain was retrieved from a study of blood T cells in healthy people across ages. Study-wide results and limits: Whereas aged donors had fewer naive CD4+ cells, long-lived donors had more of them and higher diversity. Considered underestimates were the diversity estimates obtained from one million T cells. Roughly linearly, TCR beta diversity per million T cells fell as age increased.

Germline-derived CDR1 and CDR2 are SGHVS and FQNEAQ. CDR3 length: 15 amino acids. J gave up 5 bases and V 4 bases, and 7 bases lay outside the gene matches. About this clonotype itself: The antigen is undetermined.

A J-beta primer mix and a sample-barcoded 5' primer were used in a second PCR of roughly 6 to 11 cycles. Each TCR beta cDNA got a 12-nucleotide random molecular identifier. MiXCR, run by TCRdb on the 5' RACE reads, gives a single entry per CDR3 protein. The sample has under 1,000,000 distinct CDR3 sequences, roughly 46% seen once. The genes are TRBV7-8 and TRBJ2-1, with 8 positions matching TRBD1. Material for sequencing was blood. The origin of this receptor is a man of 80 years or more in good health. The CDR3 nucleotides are TGTGCCAGCAGCTCAACCGGGACAGGACACAATGAGCAGTTCTTC. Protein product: CASSSTGTGHNEQFF.